This entry is about one T cell receptor (beta chain). These data belong to a study of blood T cell repertoires in COVID-19. About the study: Sites across the United States, Italy and Spain contributed samples from acute and convalescent COVID-19. Sources were T cells, B-cell-depleted T cells, or PBMCs; the material itself was cDNA or gDNA.

Original data processing: Amplification from reference gene primers served as the basis for estimated nucleated cell counts. Some clones are missing from TCRdb's copy, which holds only in-frame ones; the method was immunoSEQ multiplex PCR. The V and J calls and clone size are taken from that table; D and trimming were inferred from the DNA. The data hold some 260,000 clones, with 70% to 90% observed a single time. Germline-derived CDR1 and CDR2 are LGHDT and YNNKEL (reference sequence). Trimming removed 0 bases at V and 2 bases at J, with 7 bases between. This CDR3 comprises 14 residues. Material: peripheral blood. This sequence originates from a human donor in a cohort sampled during active COVID-19. This rearrangement joins TRBV3-1 (or the pseudogene TRBV3-2) to TRBJ1-2; D gene unclear. CDR3 protein: CASSQDRSNYGYTF. The DNA for the CDR3 is TGTGCCAGCAGCCAAGATAGGAGCAACTATGGCTACACCTTC.